The 3 T cell receptor beta chains in this list originate from one sample, sequenced in a study of T-cell memory formation after mild COVID-19. TCRdb recomputed calls from the 5' RACE reads with MiXCR, one row per CDR3 protein. Among about 560,000 distinct CDR3 sequences listed, about 20% were seen once. The specimen sequenced was PBMCs or a T cell subset sorted from them (not recorded which). These TCRs come from an adult woman who had mild COVID-19 (a few samples of this study predate the infection). Cell type and time point are not known.

This clonotype was counted at least ten times. The chain recombines TRBV7-8 with TRBJ2-2; D tentatively fits TRBD1 or TRBD2 (6 bases each). Trimming pared 5 bases from V and 5 bases from J, leaving 21 bases between. The CDR3 is 17 residues long. CDR1 is SGHVS and CDR2 is FQNEAQ in the germline V gene. As DNA, the CDR3 is TGTGCCAGCAGCCCTTATGTCGGGGGCCGGAGGACCGGGGAGCTGTTTTTT. It codes for CASSPYVGGRRTGELFF. Full variable domain (remainder filled in from reference TRBV7-8 and TRBJ2-2): GAGVSQSPRYKVAKRGQDVALRCDPISGHVSLFWYQQALGQGPEFLTYFQNEAQLDKSGLPSDRFFAERPEGSVSTLKIQRTQQEDSAVYLCASSPYVGGRRTGELFFGEGSRLTVL.

The rearrangement uses TRBV29-1 and TRBJ2-7; D not resolved. The germline V and J ends were trimmed by 4 bases and 1 base, with 8 bases remaining between them. The CDR3 has 12 residues. Germline V gene data show CDR1 as SQVTM and CDR2 as ANQGSEA. CDR3: CSVVLPSYEQYF. CDR3 coding DNA: TGCAGCGTTGTCCTCCCTTCCTACGAGCAGTACTTC.

The gene calls are TRBV29-1 and TRBJ2-3, with 8 bases fitting TRBD2. The V gene end was trimmed by 4 bases and the J gene end by 3 bases; junction bases not matched to a gene: 15. Germline CDR1 reads SQVTM; CDR2 reads ANQGSEA. The CDR3 sequence is 17 residues long. CDR3 residues: CSVVVFGLAGTTDTQYF. CDR3 sequence (DNA): TGCAGCGTTGTAGTGTTTGGCCTAGCGGGTACTACAGATACGCAGTATTTT.